A selection of T cell receptor beta chains follows, all from one sample in a study of blood T cell repertoires in COVID-19. Here immunoSEQ multiplex PCR was the method, and the copy in TCRdb shows in-frame clones only, minus some. The repertoire includes fewer than 200,000 clones, 81% of them detected once, and 11% sits in the top ten. The sequencing input was peripheral blood. The receptor set was obtained from a woman aged 40 to 55 with COVID-19, enrolled during active disease. Both conserved end residues are part of each CDR3. Each record gives: J gene, D gene, V gene, clone size, CDR3 protein, CDR3 DNA. The D gene is left open where the match is weak. Clone size, where shown, is once, few, many, or a class for clones that have expanded.

TRBJ1-4	-	TRBV3-1/TRBV3-2	-	CASSHSPQGEKLFF	TGTGCCAGCAGCCACTCTCCGCAGGGGGAAAAACTGTTTTTT
TRBJ2-7	TRBD1	TRBV19	-	CASSPGQVSYEQYF	TGTGCCAGTAGCCCAGGACAGGTATCCTACGAGCAGTACTTC
TRBJ1-2	TRBD1	TRBV5-1	-	CASRQGPNYGYTF	TGCGCCAGCAGACAGGGGCCAAACTATGGCTACACCTTC
TRBJ1-5	-	TRBV30	-	CAWSVLAAGQPQHF	TGTGCCTGGAGTGTACTTGCGGCGGGACAGCCCCAGCATTTT
TRBJ2-5	TRBD2	TRBV28	-	CASTPRLAEEETQYF	TGTGCCAGCACCCCGCGACTAGCGGAGGAAGAGACCCAGTACTTC
TRBJ2-3	TRBD1	TRBV7-9	-	CASSFGQGTDTQYF	TGTGCCAGTTCTTTTGGACAGGGCACAGATACGCAGTATTTT
TRBJ1-2	TRBD1	TRBV3-1/TRBV3-2	-	CASSYGTAENYGYTF	TGTGCCAGCAGCTATGGGACAGCCGAGAACTATGGCTACACCTTC
TRBJ2-1	-	TRBV7-3	-	CASSLTALPSSVDEQFF	TGTGCCAGCAGCTTAACTGCGTTACCTTCCTCGGTCGATGAGCAGTTCTTC
TRBJ1-1	-	TRBV11-2	once	CASSPTREMNTEAFF	TGTGCCAGCAGCCCGACTAGGGAGATGAACACTGAAGCTTTCTTT
TRBJ2-7	-	TRBV29-1	-	CSVTTQAGLSYEQYF	TGCAGCGTTACGACACAAGCCGGCTTAAGCTACGAGCAGTACTTC
TRBJ1-5	-	TRBV6-6	-	CASRPGDQPQHF	TGTGCCAGCAGGCCCGGTGATCAGCCCCAGCATTTT
TRBJ2-7	-	TRBV3-1/TRBV3-2	-	CASSQADLLLYEQYF	TGTGCCAGCAGCCAAGCGGACTTACTGTTATACGAGCAGTACTTC
TRBJ1-2	TRBD1	TRBV6-1	-	CASSEAVRTGGYTF	TGTGCCAGCAGTGAAGCCGTGCGGACAGGGGGCTACACCTTC
TRBJ1-2	-	TRBV28	few	CASNDQGLGHYF	TGTGCCAGCAACGACCAGGGTTTAGGCCACTACTTC
TRBJ2-1	-	TRBV5-1	once	CASSLGGSYNEQFF	TGCGCCAGCAGCTTGGGAGGGAGCTACAATGAGCAGTTCTTC
TRBJ2-7	-	TRBV27	-	CASRPGSRGSYEQYF	TGTGCCAGCCGACCGGGTTCTCGGGGCTCCTACGAGCAGTACTTC
TRBJ2-2	TRBD1	TRBV7-9	-	CASRQTGVGELFF	TGTGCCAGCAGGCAAACAGGGGTCGGGGAGCTGTTTTTT
TRBJ1-4	-	TRBV5-1	-	CASSLTGYGPPNEKLFF	TGCGCCAGCAGCCTGACAGGCTATGGGCCCCCTAATGAAAAACTGTTTTTT
TRBJ1-2	-	TRBV6-4	-	CASSGGDYGYTF	TGTGCCAGCAGTGGGGGGGACTATGGCTACACCTTC